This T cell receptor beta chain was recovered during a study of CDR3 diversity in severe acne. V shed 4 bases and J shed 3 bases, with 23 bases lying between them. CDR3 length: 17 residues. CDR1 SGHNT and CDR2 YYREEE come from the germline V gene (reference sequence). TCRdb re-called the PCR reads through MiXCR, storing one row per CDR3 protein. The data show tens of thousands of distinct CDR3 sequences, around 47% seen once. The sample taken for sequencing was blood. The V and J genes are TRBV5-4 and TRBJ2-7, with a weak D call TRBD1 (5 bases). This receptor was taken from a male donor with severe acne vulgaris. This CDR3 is CASSPTGTGANVYEQYF. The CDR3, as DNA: TGTGCCAGCAGCCCAACAGGAACTGGGGCCAACGTCTACGAGCAGTACTTC.